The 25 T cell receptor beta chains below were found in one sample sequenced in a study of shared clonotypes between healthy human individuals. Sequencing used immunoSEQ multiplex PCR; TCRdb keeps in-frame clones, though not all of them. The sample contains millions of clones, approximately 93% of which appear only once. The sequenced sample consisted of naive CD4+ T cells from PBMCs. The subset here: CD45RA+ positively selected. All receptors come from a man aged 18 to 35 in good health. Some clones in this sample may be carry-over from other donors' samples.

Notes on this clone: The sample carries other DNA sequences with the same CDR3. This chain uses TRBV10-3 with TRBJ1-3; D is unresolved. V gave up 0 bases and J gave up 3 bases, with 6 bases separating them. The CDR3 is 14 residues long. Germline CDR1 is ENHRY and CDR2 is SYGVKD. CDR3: CAISESSLGNTIYF. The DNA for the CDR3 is TGTGCCATCAGTGAGTCAAGCCTTGGAAACACCATATATTTT.

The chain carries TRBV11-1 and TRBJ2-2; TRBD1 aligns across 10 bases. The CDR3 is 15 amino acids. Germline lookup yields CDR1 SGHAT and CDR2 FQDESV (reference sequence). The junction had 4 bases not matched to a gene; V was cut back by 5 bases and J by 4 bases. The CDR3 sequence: CASSRTGGITGELFF. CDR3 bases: TGTGCCAGCAGCCGGACAGGGGGGATCACCGGGGAGCTGTTTTTT.

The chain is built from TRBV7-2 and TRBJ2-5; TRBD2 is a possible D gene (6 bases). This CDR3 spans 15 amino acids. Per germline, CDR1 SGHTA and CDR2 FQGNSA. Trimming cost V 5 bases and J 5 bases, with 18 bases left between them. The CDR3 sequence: CASSPGTWRGETQYF. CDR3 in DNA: TGTGCCAGCAGCCCAGGGACTTGGCGAGGTGAGACCCAGTACTTC.

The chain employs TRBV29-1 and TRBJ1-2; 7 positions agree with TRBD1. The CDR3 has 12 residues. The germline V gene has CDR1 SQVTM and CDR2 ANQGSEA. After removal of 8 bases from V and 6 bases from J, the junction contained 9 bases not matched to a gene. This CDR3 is CSLRDRGHGYTF. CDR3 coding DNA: TGCAGCCTGAGGGACAGAGGACATGGCTACACCTTC.

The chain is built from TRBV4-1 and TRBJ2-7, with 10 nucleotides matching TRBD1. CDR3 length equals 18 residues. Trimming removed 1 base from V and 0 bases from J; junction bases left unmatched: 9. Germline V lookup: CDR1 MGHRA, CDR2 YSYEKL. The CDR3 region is CASSQGLLDRGSSYEQYF. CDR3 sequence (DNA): TGCGCCAGCAGCCAAGGCCTCTTGGACAGGGGGAGCTCCTACGAGCAGTACTTC.

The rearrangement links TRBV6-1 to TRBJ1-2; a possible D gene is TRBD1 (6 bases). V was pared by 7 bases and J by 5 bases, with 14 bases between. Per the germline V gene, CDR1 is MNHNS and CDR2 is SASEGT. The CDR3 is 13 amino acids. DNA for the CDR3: TGTGCCAGCATAATAGGGGGGGGATATGGCTACACCTTC. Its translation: CASIIGGGYGYTF.

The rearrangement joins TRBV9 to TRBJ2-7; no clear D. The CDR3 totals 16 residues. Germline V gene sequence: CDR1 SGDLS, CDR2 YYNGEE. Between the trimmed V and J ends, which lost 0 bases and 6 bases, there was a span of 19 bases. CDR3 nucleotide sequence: TGTGCCAGCAGCGTAGCCCCTCTAGTTCTCGACGGCGAGCAGTACTTC. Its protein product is CASSVAPLVLDGEQYF.

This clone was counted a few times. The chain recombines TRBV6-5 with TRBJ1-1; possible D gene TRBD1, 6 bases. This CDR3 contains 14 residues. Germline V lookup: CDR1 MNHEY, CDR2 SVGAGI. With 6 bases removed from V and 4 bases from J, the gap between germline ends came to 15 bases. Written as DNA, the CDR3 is TGTGCCAGCAGGGGTACAGGGCGGGGCACTGAAGCTTTCTTT. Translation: CASRGTGRGTEAFF.

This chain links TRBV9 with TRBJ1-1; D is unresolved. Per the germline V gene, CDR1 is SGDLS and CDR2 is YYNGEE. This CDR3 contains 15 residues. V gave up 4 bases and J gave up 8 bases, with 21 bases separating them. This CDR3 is CASSRDGQAQGEAFF. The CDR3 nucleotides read TGTGCCAGCAGCCGAGACGGCCAGGCGCAAGGGGAAGCTTTCTTT.

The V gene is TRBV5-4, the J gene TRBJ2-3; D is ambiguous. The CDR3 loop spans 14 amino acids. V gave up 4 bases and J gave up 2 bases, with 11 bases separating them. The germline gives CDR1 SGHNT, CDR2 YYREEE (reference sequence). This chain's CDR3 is CASSPYPHTDTQYF. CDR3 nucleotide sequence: TGTGCCAGCAGCCCCTACCCACACACAGATACGCAGTATTTT. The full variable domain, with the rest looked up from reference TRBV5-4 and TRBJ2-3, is ETGVTQSPTHLIKTRGQQVTLRCSSQSGHNTVSWYQQALGQGPQFIFQYYREEENGRGNFPPRFSGLQFPNYSSELNVNALELDDSALYLCASSPYPHTDTQYFGPGTRLTVL.

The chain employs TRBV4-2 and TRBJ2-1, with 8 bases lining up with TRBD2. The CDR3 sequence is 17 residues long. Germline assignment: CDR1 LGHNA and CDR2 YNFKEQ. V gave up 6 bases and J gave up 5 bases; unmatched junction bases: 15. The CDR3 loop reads CASRLETGIAGHNEQFF. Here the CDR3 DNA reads TGTGCCAGCAGGCTCGAAACGGGAATAGCGGGGCACAATGAGCAGTTCTTC.

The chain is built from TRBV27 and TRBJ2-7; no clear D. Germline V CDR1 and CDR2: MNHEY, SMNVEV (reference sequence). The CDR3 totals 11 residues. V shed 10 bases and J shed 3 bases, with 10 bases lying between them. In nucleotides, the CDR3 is TGTGCCACTCCTTGGGGCTACGAGCAGTACTTC. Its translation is CATPWGYEQYF.

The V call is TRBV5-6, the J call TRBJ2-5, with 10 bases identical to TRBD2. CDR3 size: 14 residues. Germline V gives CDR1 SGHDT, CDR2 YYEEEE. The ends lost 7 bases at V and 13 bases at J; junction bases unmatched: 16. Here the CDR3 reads CASAKAGLAGARYF. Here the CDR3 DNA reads TGTGCCAGCGCGAAGGCGGGGCTAGCGGGAGCGCGGTACTTC. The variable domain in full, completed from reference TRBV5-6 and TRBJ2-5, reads DAGVTQSPTHLIKTRGQQVTLRCSPKSGHDTVSWYQQALGQGPQFIFQYYEEEERQRGNFPDRFSGHQFPNYSSELNVNALLLGDSALYLCASAKAGLAGARYFGPGTRLLVL.

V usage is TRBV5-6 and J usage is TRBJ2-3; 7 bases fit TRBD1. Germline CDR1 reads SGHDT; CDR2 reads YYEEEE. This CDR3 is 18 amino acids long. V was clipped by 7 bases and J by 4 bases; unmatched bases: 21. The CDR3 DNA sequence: TGTGCCAGCGAGGGGTGGATGAGGGGGCGCGAACTGGCAGATACGCAGTATTTT. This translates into CASEGWMRGRELADTQYF.

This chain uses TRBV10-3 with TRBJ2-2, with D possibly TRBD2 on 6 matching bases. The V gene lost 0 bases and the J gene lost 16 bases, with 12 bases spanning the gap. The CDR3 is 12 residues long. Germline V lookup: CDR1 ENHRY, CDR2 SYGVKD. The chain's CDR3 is CAISESTTSWFF. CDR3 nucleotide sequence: TGTGCCATCAGTGAGTCGACGACTAGTTGGTTTTTT.

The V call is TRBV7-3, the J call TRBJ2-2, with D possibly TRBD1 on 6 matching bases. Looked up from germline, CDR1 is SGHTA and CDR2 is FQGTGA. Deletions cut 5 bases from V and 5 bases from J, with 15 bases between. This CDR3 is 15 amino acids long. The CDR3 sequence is CASSPRTGWTGELFF. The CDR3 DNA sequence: TGTGCCAGCAGCCCCCGAACAGGGTGGACCGGGGAGCTGTTTTTT.

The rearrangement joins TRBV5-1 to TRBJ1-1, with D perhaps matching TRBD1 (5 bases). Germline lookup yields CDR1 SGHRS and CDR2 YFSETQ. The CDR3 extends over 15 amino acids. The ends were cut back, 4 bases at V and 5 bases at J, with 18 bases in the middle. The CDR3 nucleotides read TGCGCCAGCAGCCCTGGAGGGGCGGCGGAGACTGAAGCTTTCTTT. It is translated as CASSPGGAAETEAFF.

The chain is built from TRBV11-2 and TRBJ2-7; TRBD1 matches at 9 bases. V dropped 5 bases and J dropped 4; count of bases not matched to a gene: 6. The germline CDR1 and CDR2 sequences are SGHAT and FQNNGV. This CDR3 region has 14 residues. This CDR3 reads CASSRLGQGYEQYF. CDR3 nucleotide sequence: TGTGCCAGCAGCCGCCTAGGACAGGGGTACGAGCAGTACTTC. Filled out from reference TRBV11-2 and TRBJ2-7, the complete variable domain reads EAGVAQSPRYKIIEKRQSVAFWCNPISGHATLYWYQQILGQGPKLLIQFQNNGVVDDSQLPKDRFSAERLKGVDSTLKIQPAKLEDSAVYLCASSRLGQGYEQYFGPGTRLTVT.

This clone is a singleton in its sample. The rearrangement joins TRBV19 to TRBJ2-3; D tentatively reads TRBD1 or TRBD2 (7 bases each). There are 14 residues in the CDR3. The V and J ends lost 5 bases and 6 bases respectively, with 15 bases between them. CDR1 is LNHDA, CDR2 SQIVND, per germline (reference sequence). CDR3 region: CASSPQGGSDTQYF. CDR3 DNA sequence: TGTGCCAGTAGTCCCCAGGGGGGGTCGGATACGCAGTATTTT.

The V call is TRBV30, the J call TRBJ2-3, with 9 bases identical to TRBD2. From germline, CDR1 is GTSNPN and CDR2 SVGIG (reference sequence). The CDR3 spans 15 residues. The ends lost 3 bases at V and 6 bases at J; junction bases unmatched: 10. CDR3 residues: CAWSLLAGVGDTQYF. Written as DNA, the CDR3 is TGTGCCTGGAGCTTATTAGCGGGAGTAGGCGATACGCAGTATTTT.

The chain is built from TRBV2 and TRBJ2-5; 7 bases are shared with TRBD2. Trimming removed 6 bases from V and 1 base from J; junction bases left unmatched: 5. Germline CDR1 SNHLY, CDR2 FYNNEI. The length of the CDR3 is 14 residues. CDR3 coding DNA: TGTGCCAGCAGCGGGGGACTAATCCAAGAGACCCAGTACTTC. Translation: CASSGGLIQETQYF.

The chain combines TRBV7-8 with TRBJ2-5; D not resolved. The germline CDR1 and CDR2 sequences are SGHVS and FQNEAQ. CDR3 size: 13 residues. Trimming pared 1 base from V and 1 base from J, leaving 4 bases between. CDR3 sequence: CASSLGVQETQYF. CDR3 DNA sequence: TGTGCCAGCAGCTTAGGAGTCCAAGAGACCCAGTACTTC.

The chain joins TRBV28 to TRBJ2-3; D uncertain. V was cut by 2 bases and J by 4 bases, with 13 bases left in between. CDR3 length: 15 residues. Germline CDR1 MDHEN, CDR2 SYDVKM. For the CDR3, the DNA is TGTGCCAGCAGTTTAGGGCTAGGGCTAGCAGATACGCAGTATTTT. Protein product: CASSLGLGLADTQYF.

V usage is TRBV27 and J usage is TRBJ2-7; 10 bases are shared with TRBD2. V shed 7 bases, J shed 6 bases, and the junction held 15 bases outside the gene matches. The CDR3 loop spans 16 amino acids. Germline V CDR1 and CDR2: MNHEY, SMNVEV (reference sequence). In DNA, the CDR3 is TGTGCCAGCACCCTTCTCGGGACTAGCGCCCTTCGCGAGCAGTACTTC. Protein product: CASTLLGTSALREQYF.

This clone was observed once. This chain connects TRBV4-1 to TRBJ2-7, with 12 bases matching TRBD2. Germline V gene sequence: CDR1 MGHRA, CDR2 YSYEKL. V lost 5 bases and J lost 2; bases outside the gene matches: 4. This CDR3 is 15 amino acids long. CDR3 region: CASSTLAGGPYEQYF. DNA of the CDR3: TGCGCCAGCAGCACCCTAGCGGGAGGGCCCTACGAGCAGTACTTC.